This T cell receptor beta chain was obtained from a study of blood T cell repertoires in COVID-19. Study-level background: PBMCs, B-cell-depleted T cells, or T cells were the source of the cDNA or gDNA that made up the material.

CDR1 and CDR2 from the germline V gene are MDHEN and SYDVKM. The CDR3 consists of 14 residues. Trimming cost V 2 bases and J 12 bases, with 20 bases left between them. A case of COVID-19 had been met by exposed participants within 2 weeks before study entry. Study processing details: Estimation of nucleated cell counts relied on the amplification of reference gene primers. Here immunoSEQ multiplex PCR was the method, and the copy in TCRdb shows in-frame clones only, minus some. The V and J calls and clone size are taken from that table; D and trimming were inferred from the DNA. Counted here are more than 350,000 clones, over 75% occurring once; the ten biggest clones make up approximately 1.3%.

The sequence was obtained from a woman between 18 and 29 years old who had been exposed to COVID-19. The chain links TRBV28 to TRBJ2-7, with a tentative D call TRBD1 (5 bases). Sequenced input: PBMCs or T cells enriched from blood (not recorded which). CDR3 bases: TGTGCCAGCAGTTTAAGTCTCCAGTCTGGGGCCTGGTACTTC. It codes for CASSLSLQSGAWYF.